Sequencing of this T cell receptor beta chain was carried out in a study of blood T cells in healthy people across ages (dated by TCRdb to 2015 to 2017). Study-wide context: In model experiments, roughly one uniquely barcoded TCR beta cDNA molecule per two T cells was captured by template switching. Age-related changes in TCR beta repertoire diversity were measured in the study by deep sequencing normalized with unique cDNA molecular identifiers. Donors of different ages were randomly distributed across sequencing lanes to avoid experimental bias. The donors were divided into four age groups: young (average about 15 years), middle-aged (approximately 41), aged (about 56) and long-lived (roughly 82). Two additional independent replicas of 1 million unique cDNA reads from the same blood draw were analyzed for two donors (one aged 18 to 29 and one aged 80 or older). What the work shows at the level of the full study, not this receptor alone: Estimates of total diversity from one million sequenced T cells were regarded as lower bounds and underestimates. Because the CMV infection status of the donors was unknown, age-related changes in expanded clonotypes may potentially have been confounded. There was a strong correlation between observed TCR beta diversity and the percentage of naive T cells measured by flow cytometry. Because profiling used bulk unsorted PBMCs, naive and antigen-experienced compartments could not be compared conclusively. As age increased, observed TCR beta diversity per million T cells dropped in a roughly linear way, and a significant reduction was already evident by age 40. Compared with the aged group, the long-lived group had more naive CD4+ T cells, fewer expanded clones and increased TCR diversity, a pattern suggesting age selection.

Library method: 5' RACE. TCRdb records Illumina HiSeq 2500 as the sequencer. A second PCR of roughly 7 to 11 cycles was performed with a sample-barcoded 5' primer and a J-beta primer mix. A unique molecular identifier was introduced onto each TCR beta cDNA molecule by a template-switch 5' adaptor carrying 12 random nucleotides. Each sample yielded at least 3 million CDR3-containing paired-end reads. First-strand cDNA synthesis was performed from all RNA using the Mint cDNA synthesis kit, with priming by a TRBC-specific oligonucleotide. After uracil-DNA glycosylase treatment, a first 18-cycle PCR used universal primers M1SS and BC2_uni_R on all cDNA. Concerning the study's data processing: For normalization, 1 million high-quality reads, each with a distinct molecular identifier, were randomly selected from each sample. Reads sharing molecular identifiers were discarded rather than binned into consensus sequences. CDR3 identification, clonotype clustering and error correction used MiTCR with a Q25 quality threshold and the strictest error-elimination algorithm. Lower-bound total TCR beta diversity was estimated with a nonparametric unseen species model using Euler transformation. Using fastp trimming at Q25 and MiXCR clonotype assembly, TCRdb reanalyzed the public sequencing data and kept in-frame beta chains. Identical CDR3 protein sequences are pooled into one entry, listed with their most common genes and DNA. What appears here as the V and J calls and clone size reflects TCRdb's work, not the paper's. This sample gives 1,300,000 or so distinct CDR3 sequences in total; 45% to 70% of them show up just once. The ten largest account for about 6.7% of the sample.

Systemically healthy Caucasian individuals from Russia, approximately 39 in total and aged about 6 to 95 years, were included as donors. Each donor gave ten milliliters of peripheral blood, drawn into EDTA-treated Vacutainer tubes. Ficoll-Paque density-gradient centrifugation was used to isolate PBMCs, with at least 7 million obtained per sample. Total RNA was extracted from PBMCs with Trizol reagent, with at least 6 micrograms obtained per sample. For every donor, an aliquot of PBMCs went through flow cytometry to measure the percentages of naive CD45RAhigh/CD27high T cells. Note on this clonotype: Its recognized antigen is unknown. One base away there is no much larger clone; base qualities are not given.

This TCR came from a young man in good health. The sequenced material came from blood.

This receptor has the CDR3 CSAVEGSTQYF. The DNA sequence follows: TGCAGTGCCGTTGAGGGGTCTACGCAGTATTTT. The chain employs TRBV20-1 and TRBJ2-3; the D gene is perhaps TRBD1 or TRBD2, each of them matching over 5 bases. The V end loses 6 bases and the J end loses 8 bases, and a stretch of 12 bases separates them. From cysteine to phenylalanine, the CDR3 is 11 amino acids long. Kept here is only the CDR3 DNA, which spans 33 bases and is read in frame from base 1. Taken from the germline V gene (reference sequence), the CDR1 and CDR2 loops are DFQATT and SNEGSKA.